This TCR beta chain was found in a study of coeliac disease. Data came from immunoSEQ multiplex PCR; TCRdb stores just in-frame clones and leaves some out. The sample lists about 6,500 clones; around 60% were seen once. This CDR3 comprises 13 residues. V shed 4 bases and J shed 3 bases, with 9 bases lying between them. The germline V gene encodes CDR1 SGHNT and CDR2 YENEEA. The sequenced material came from lamina propria lymphocytes from the gut. The TCR sequence derives from a man aged 45 to 65 with active celiac disease. The rearrangement links TRBV11-3 to TRBJ1-1; D possibly corresponds to TRBD1 (6 bases). This CDR3 is CASSWTDDTEAFF. The CDR3, as DNA: TGTGCCAGCAGCTGGACAGATGACACTGAAGCTTTCTTT.